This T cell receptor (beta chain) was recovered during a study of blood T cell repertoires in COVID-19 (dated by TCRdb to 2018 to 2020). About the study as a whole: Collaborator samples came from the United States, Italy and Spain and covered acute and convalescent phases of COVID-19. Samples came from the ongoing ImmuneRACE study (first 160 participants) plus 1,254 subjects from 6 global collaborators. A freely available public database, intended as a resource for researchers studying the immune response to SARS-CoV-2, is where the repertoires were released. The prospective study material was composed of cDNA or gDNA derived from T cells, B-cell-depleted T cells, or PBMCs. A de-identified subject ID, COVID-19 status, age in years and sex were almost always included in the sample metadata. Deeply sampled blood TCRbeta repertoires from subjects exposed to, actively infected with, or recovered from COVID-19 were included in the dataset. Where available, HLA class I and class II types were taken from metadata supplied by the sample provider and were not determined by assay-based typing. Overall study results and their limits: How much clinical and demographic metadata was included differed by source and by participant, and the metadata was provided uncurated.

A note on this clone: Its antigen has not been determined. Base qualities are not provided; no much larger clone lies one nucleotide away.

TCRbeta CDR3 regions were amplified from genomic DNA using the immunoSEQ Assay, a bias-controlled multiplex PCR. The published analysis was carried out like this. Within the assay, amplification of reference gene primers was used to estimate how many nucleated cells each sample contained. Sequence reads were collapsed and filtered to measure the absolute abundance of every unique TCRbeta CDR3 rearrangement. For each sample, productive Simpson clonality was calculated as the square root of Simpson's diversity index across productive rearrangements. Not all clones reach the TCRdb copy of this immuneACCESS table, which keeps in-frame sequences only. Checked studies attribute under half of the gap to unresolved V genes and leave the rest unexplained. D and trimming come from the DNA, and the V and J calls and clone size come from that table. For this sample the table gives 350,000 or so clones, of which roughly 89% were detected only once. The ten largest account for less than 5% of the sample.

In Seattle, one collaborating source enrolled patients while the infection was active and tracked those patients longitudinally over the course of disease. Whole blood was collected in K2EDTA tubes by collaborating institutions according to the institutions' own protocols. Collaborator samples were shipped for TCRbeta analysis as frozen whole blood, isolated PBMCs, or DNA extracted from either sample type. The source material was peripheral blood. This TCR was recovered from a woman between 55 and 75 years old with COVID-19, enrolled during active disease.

CDR3 reads: CASSHVSPGTGGTEAFF. The DNA is as follows: TGCGCCAGCAGCCATGTTTCCCCCGGGACAGGGGGCACTGAAGCTTTCTTT. The receptor chain draws on TRBV4-1 and TRBJ1-1, with 11 middle bases fitting TRBD1. The germline V end is reduced by 3 bases and the J end by 4 bases; junction bases left unmatched: 10. Looking up the germline V gene yields CDR1 MGHRA and CDR2 YSYEKL. From the cysteine up to the phenylalanine, the CDR3 has a length of 17 residues. The DNA shown is the 51-base CDR3, in frame from base 1.